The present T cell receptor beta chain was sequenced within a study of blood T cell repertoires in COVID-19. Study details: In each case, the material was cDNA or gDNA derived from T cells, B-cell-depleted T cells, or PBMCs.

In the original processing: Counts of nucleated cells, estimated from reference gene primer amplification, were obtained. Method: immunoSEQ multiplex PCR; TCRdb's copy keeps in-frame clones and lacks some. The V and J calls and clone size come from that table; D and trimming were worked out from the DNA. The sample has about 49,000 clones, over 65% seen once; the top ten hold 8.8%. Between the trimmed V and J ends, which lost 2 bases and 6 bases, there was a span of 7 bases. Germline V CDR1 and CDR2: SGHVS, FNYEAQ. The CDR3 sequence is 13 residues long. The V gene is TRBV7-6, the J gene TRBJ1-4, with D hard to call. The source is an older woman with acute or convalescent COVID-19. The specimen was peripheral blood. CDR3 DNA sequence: TGTGCCAGCAGCTTATGGCGGGATGAAAAACTGTTTTTT. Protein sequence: CASSLWRDEKLFF.